Listed here is a single TCR beta chain. Its cognate antigen is unknown. This may be a read error: a much more frequent sequence differs by one nucleotide. The CDR3 is made up of 13 amino acids. The germline V gene encodes CDR1 SNHLY and CDR2 FYNNEI. This record comes from a study of prognosis after radiotherapy for stage I lung cancer. About the study: Without exception, patients with non-small cell lung cancer were deemed medically inoperable.

The study, taken as a whole, reports: Unique TCR clone counts went down once patients had stereotactic body radiation therapy, median roughly 9,300 versus 7,200. Patients with distant metastases had lower Shannon entropy after stereotactic body radiation therapy.

Using two-round multiplex PCR, the authors amplified TCR beta CDR3 from genomic DNA. Each TRBV and TRBJ gene had its own primer in the first PCR round. Universal primers drove the second round of PCR amplification. TCRdb reanalysed the multiplex PCR reads using MiXCR and keeps one entry per CDR3 protein. The profile shows over 50,000 distinct CDR3 sequences, over 30% of them singletons. The TCR was taken from a donor over 45 with non-small cell lung cancer. The source was PBMCs, collected before or after stereotactic body radiation therapy (not recorded which). The chain employs TRBV2 and TRBJ1-1; no clear D gene. CDR3 nucleotide sequence: TGTGCCAGCAGGGGAGATGAGGGCACTGAATCTTTCTTT. This translates into CASRGDEGTESFF.